Shown below are 13 T cell receptor beta chains from a single sample sequenced in a study of OX40 agonist ivuxolimab in advanced cancers. Only in-frame clones appear in the TCRdb table, and some are missing; sequencing was by immunoSEQ multiplex PCR. Among about 52,000 clones, about 93% were seen once, and the ten largest hold roughly 22%. Sample: CD4+ or CD8+ T cells sorted from blood, taken in a trial of the OX40 agonist ivuxolimab. These receptors all come from an adult with an advanced solid tumor such as melanoma, head and neck, liver or kidney cancer.

The chain couples TRBV11-2 to TRBJ2-7, with D possibly being TRBD2 (5 bases). Germline CDR1 reads SGHAT; CDR2 reads FQNNGV. This CDR3 comprises 11 residues. The V gene lost 3 bases and the J gene lost 5 bases, with 5 bases spanning the gap. The CDR3 region is CASSFGDEQYF. The CDR3 coding sequence is TGTGCCAGCAGCTTCGGGGACGAGCAGTACTTC.

This clone was found once. The chain employs TRBV7-8 and TRBJ1-3; D gene uncertain. The CDR3 has 13 amino acids. V was clipped by 0 bases and J by 2 bases, with 2 bases between them. Germline V gives CDR1 SGHVS, CDR2 FQNEAQ. CDR3 amino acids: CASSLAPGNTIYF. In DNA, the CDR3 is TGTGCCAGCAGCTTAGCACCTGGAAACACCATATATTTT.

The chain recombines TRBV9 with TRBJ2-5; D is possibly TRBD2 (5 bases). Trimming took 3 bases from V and 4 from J, leaving 16 bases between them. The CDR3 is 15 residues long. The germline V gene has CDR1 SGDLS and CDR2 YYNGEE. The CDR3 is CASSGSGSGVETQYF. As DNA, the CDR3 is TGTGCCAGCAGCGGTTCCGGGTCCGGGGTAGAGACCCAGTACTTC. Looking up the rest from reference TRBV9 and TRBJ2-5 gives the full variable domain: DSGVTQTPKHLITATGQRVTLRCSPRSGDLSVYWYQQSLDQGLQFLIQYYNGEERAKGNILERFSAQQFPDLHSELNLSSLELGDSALYFCASSGSGSGVETQYFGPGTRLLVL.

The CDR3 coding sequence is TGCGCCAGCAGCTCCGCTGACACATCGCGAGCTTTCTTT. It encodes CASSSADTSRAFF. This rearrangement joins TRBV5-1 to TRBJ1-1; unclear D gene. Per germline, CDR1 SGHRS and CDR2 YFSETQ. This CDR3 spans 13 amino acids. The V end lost 3 bases, the J end lost 10 bases, and 16 bases lay between the germline ends.

The chain couples TRBV13 to TRBJ1-1; D ambiguous. The CDR3 covers 15 residues. The germline V and J ends were trimmed by 5 bases and 6 bases, with 19 bases remaining between them. Germline V lookup: CDR1 PRHDT, CDR2 FYEKMQ (reference sequence). The CDR3 nucleotides read TGTGCCAGCAGCCACCAGAGTAATCGAGTTCCTGAAGCTTTCTTT. Translated, it gives CASSHQSNRVPEAFF. The whole variable domain, filled in from reference TRBV13 and TRBJ1-1, reads AAGVIQSPRHLIKEKRETATLKCYPIPRHDTVYWYQQGPGQDPQFLISFYEKMQSDKGSIPDRFSAQQFSDYHSELNMSSLELGDSALYFCASSHQSNRVPEAFFGQGTRLTVV.

The V call is TRBV7-9, the J call TRBJ1-5; no clear D gene. With 2 bases removed from V and 1 base from J, the gap between germline ends came to 3 bases. In germline, CDR1 is SEHNR, CDR2 FQNEAQ (reference sequence). This CDR3 has 13 amino acids. The CDR3 DNA sequence: TGTGCCAGCAGCTTAAACAGCAATCAGCCCCAGCATTTT. This sequence encodes CASSLNSNQPQHF.

Written as DNA, the CDR3 is TGTGCCACCAGCACTTACGCGGTGGACTATGGCTACACCTTC. Protein: CATSTYAVDYGYTF. The V and J genes are TRBV15 and TRBJ1-2; D is unclear. Between the trimmed V and J ends, which lost 4 bases and 3 bases, there was a span of 12 bases. The CDR3 runs 14 residues. Germline CDR1 LNHNV, CDR2 YYDKDF (reference sequence).

The V call is TRBV6-5, the J call TRBJ1-5, with TRBD1 as a possible D gene (5 bases). Germline lookup yields CDR1 MNHEY and CDR2 SVGAGI. CDR3 length: 15 amino acids. V lost 4 bases to trimming and J lost 3 bases, with 13 bases between them. CDR3 loop: CASSWGLEANQPQHF. In DNA, the CDR3 is TGTGCCAGCAGTTGGGGACTCGAAGCCAATCAGCCCCAGCATTTT.

The chain recombines TRBV27 with TRBJ2-1; 8 bases match TRBD2. The V gene's germline CDR1 is MNHEY and CDR2 SMNVEV (reference sequence). This CDR3 has 13 amino acids. Trimming at V came to 5 bases and at J to 7 bases, leaving 4 bases not matched to a gene. CDR3 amino acids: CASSEREPNEQFF. CDR3 nucleotides: TGTGCCAGCAGTGAGCGGGAGCCGAATGAGCAGTTCTTC.

The CDR3 DNA reads as TGCGCCAGCAGCCAAGAGGTGGGGGCCGGCAATCAGCCCCAGCATTTT. Translation: CASSQEVGAGNQPQHF. This sequence joins TRBV4-3 and TRBJ1-5; the D gene is possibly TRBD1 (6 bases). CDR1 is LGHNA, CDR2 YSLEER, per germline. Trimming pared 0 bases from V and 2 bases from J, leaving 11 bases between. This CDR3 comprises 16 residues.

This chain uses TRBV6-5 with TRBJ2-1; D possibly corresponds to TRBD2 (6 bases). The CDR3 has 15 residues. Per germline, CDR1 MNHEY and CDR2 SVGAGI. Trimming shortened V by 5 bases and J by 0 bases, and 11 bases separated the two germline ends. CDR3 in DNA: TGTGCCAGCAGTCTAGCGCGTAGCTCCTACAATGAGCAGTTCTTC. Protein product: CASSLARSSYNEQFF.

This clone came up a few times. The V gene is TRBV7-6, the J gene TRBJ1-3; D is ambiguous. CDR1 and CDR2 (germline): SGHVS, FNYEAQ. CDR3 size: 15 residues. Between the trimmed V and J ends, which lost 4 bases and 0 bases, there was a span of 10 bases. CDR3 bases: TGTGCCAGCAGCTCCGATCCCAGCTCTGGAAACACCATATATTTT. Its protein is CASSSDPSSGNTIYF.

V gene TRBV6-5 combines with J gene TRBJ1-1; the D is unclear. The CDR3 runs 14 residues. With 6 bases removed from V and 0 bases from J, the gap between germline ends came to 11 bases. Germline V gene lookup returns CDR1 MNHEY and CDR2 SVGAGI. The CDR3 loop reads CASRPDLMNTEAFF. The CDR3 coding sequence is TGTGCCAGCAGACCGGACTTAATGAACACTGAAGCTTTCTTT.